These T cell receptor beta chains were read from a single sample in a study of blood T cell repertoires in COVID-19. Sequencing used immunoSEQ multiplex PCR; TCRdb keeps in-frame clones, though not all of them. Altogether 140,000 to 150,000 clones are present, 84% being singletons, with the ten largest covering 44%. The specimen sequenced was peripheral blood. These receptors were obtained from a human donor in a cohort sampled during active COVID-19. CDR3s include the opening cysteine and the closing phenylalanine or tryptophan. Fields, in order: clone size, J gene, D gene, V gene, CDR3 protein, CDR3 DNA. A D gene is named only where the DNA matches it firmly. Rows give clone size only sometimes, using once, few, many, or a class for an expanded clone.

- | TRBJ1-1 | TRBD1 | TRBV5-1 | CASSTGQGRTEAFF | TGCGCCAGCAGCACCGGACAGGGACGCACTGAAGCTTTCTTT
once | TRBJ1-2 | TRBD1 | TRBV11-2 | CASSLGGTGGEGYTF | TGTGCCAGCAGCTTAGGCGGGACAGGGGGTGAAGGCTACACCTTC
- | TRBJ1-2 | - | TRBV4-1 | CASSQEMGHGYTF | TGCGCCAGCAGCCAAGAGATGGGACACGGCTACACCTTC
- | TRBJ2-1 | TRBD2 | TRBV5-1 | CASSLTSGTTRDEQFF | TGCGCCAGCAGCTTGACTAGCGGGACCACTAGGGATGAGCAGTTCTTC
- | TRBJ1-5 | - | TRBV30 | CAWSGGGGGQPQHF | TGTGCCTGGAGCGGCGGGGGAGGGGGACAGCCCCAGCATTTT
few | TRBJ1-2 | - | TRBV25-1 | CASSEAGFGYTF | TGTGCCAGCAGTGAGGCAGGGTTTGGCTACACCTTC
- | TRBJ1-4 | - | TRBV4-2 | CASSQDGGGSGNEKLFF | TGTGCCAGCAGCCAAGATGGTGGCGGTTCGGGTAATGAAAAACTGTTTTTT
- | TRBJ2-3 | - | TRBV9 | CASSVGGGTLTDTQYF | TGTGCCAGCAGCGTAGGGGGCGGAACCCTCACAGATACGCAGTATTTT
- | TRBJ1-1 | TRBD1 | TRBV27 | CASSPSGTVLAEAFF | TGTGCCAGCAGCCCCTCCGGGACAGTTCTCGCTGAAGCTTTCTTT
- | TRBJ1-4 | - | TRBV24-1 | CATSDSRTAEKLFF | TGTGCCACCAGTGATTCGCGGACAGCCGAAAAACTGTTTTTT
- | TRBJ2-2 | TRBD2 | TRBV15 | CATSRGGGGRDGELFF | TGTGCCACCAGCAGGGGTGGCGGGGGGCGGGACGGGGAGCTGTTTTTT
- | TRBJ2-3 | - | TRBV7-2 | CASSPRVLGISDTQYF | TGTGCCAGCAGCCCTCGCGTACTAGGTATATCAGATACGCAGTATTTT
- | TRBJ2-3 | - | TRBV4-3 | CASSQDGFTDTQYF | TGCGCCAGCAGCCAAGACGGGTTCACAGATACGCAGTATTTT
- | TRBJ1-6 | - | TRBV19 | CASSNLDSPLHF | TGTGCCAGTAGTAATTTAGATTCACCCCTCCACTTT
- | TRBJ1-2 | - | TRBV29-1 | CSVGGGTGYTF | TGCAGCGTTGGGGGGGGTACTGGCTACACCTTC
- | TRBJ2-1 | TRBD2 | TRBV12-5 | CASGFVGLAGPDNEQFF | TGTGCTAGTGGTTTTGTTGGACTAGCGGGGCCTGACAATGAGCAGTTCTTC
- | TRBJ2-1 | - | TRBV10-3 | CAISERAGYNEQFF | TGTGCCATCAGTGAGAGGGCGGGATACAATGAGCAGTTCTTC